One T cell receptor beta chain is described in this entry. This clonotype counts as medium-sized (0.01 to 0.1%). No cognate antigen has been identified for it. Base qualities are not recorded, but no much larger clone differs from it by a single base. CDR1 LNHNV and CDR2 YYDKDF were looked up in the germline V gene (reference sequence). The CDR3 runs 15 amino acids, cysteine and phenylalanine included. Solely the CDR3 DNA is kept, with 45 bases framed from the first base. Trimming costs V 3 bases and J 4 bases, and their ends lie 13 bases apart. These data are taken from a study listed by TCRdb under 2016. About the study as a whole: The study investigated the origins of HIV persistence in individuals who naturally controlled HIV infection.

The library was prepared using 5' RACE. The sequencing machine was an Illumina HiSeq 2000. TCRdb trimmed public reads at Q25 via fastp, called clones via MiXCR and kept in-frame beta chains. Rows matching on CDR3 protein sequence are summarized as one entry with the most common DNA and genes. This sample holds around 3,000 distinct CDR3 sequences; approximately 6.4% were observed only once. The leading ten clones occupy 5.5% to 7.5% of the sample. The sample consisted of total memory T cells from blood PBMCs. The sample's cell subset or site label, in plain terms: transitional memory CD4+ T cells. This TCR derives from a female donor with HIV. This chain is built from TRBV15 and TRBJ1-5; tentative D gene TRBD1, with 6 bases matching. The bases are TGTGCCACCAGCAGGGCAGACAGGCTGAATCAGCCCCAGCATTTT. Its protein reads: CATSRADRLNQPQHF.